The 30 T cell receptor beta chains given below trace back to one sample, sequenced in a study of T cells in localized non-small cell lung cancer (dated by TCRdb to 2019 to 2021). The library was built by means of the immunoSEQ multiplex PCR assay. Imported from immuneACCESS, the table was reduced by TCRdb to in-frame sequences with V and J called. These copies leave out some clones; in studies compared against another copy, an unresolved V gene accounts for under half, and the cause of the remainder is not known. This sample has 8,500 or so clones in its table, and approximately 87% of those were observed once. About 30% of the sample belongs to the ten largest clones. Sequenced material: peripheral blood, taken before any cancer treatment. Every receptor here comes from a male donor aged 60 or over with stage III lung adenocarcinoma.

This chain joins TRBV10-2 and TRBJ1-1, with D unresolved. Germline values: CDR1 WSHSY, CDR2 SAAADI. CDR3 length: 12 amino acids. V lost 6 bases to trimming and J lost 0 bases, with 5 bases between them. Written as DNA, the CDR3 is TGCGCCAGCAGCCCAATGAACACTGAAGCTTTCTTT. Its protein product is CASSPMNTEAFF.

The J gene is TRBJ2-7, the V gene TRBV4-2; 8 bases line up with TRBD1. The CDR3 sequence is 15 residues long. J gave up 3 bases and V 4 bases, and 8 bases lay outside the gene matches. Germline CDR1 LGHNA, CDR2 YNFKEQ. In DNA form, the CDR3 reads TGTGCCAGCAGCCGCGAAAGGACAGGGATCTACGAGCAGTACTTC. Translated: CASSRERTGIYEQYF.

This clone was seen more than once but under ten times. The rearrangement links TRBV7-2 to TRBJ1-3; D gene unclear. The CDR3 is 15 amino acids. The V and J ends lost 5 bases and 3 bases respectively, with 14 bases between them. Germline V gene lookup returns CDR1 SGHTA and CDR2 FQGNSA. CDR3 coding DNA: TGTGCCAGCAGCCTCGCCCCCAAAGTTGGAAACACCATATATTTT. Protein product: CASSLAPKVGNTIYF.

This chain links TRBV19 with TRBJ2-1, with 10 positions matching TRBD2. V shed 3 bases and J 6 bases; nucleotides not matched to a gene: 11. The CDR3 has 17 amino acids. CDR1 and CDR2 from the germline V gene are LNHDA and SQIVND (reference sequence). The CDR3 DNA reads TGTGCCAGTAGTATCCTAGCGGGGGTATCGGATAGCAATGAGCAGTTCTTC. Translating it yields CASSILAGVSDSNEQFF.

V is TRBV19 and J is TRBJ1-1; 8 bases fit TRBD1. The germline V gene has CDR1 LNHDA and CDR2 SQIVND (reference sequence). V was clipped by 4 bases and J by 4 bases; unmatched bases: 5. The CDR3 runs 14 residues. The CDR3 is CASSTDRGGTEAFF. The CDR3 region has the DNA TGTGCCAGTAGTACCGACAGGGGAGGCACTGAAGCTTTCTTT.

The CDR3 DNA follows: TGTGCCAGCAGCCACCGACAGGGGCACAAGACTGAAGCTTTCTTT. This gives the protein CASSHRQGHKTEAFF. The chain has TRBV28 and TRBJ1-1; 8 bases agree with TRBD1. With V trimmed by 6 bases and J by 5 bases, 11 bases remained unmatched. This CDR3 has 15 amino acids. CDR1 and CDR2 (germline): MDHEN, SYDVKM.

The V gene is TRBV5-1, the J gene TRBJ2-7, with D perhaps matching TRBD1 (8 bases). This CDR3 region has 15 residues. Trimming stripped 4 bases from V and 3 bases from J, with 17 bases between. Germline CDR1 and CDR2: SGHRS and YFSETQ. The CDR3 coding sequence is TGCGCCAGCAGCCCTGGACAGGGCGGGGGCTACGAGCAGTACTTC. Its protein is CASSPGQGGGYEQYF.

The gene calls are TRBV5-1 and TRBJ1-4; D remains ambiguous. The CDR3 is made up of 14 amino acids. CDR1 and CDR2 from the germline V gene are SGHRS and YFSETQ. Trimming took 1 base from V and 5 from J, leaving 9 bases between them. CDR3 bases: TGCGCCAGCAGCTTGACGTTCAACAATGAAAAACTGTTTTTT. Translation: CASSLTFNNEKLFF.

V gene TRBV4-2 combines with J gene TRBJ2-7, with a possible D match to TRBD2 (6 bases). V lost 0 bases and J 7 bases, leaving 13 bases between the germline ends. This CDR3 has 14 amino acids. Germline-derived CDR1 and CDR2 are LGHNA and YNFKEQ. CDR3 in amino acids: CASSQEDDGREQYF. CDR3 nucleotides: TGTGCCAGCAGCCAAGAAGATGATGGGAGGGAGCAGTACTTC.

This chain links TRBV7-3 with TRBJ2-1; 11 nucleotides match TRBD2. J was trimmed by 7 bases and V by 3 bases; bases with no gene match: 8. Germline CDR1 and CDR2: SGHTA and FQGTGA. This CDR3 contains 16 residues. The CDR3 region has the DNA TGTGCCAGCAGCTTGTCTAGCGGGAGGCAGAAAAATGAGCAGTTCTTC. Its translation is CASSLSSGRQKNEQFF.

The V and J genes are TRBV5-6 and TRBJ1-3; D uncertain. CDR1 and CDR2 (germline): SGHDT, YYEEEE. CDR3 length: 15 residues. V dropped 6 bases and J dropped 1 base, with 14 bases sitting between them. CDR3 DNA sequence: TGTGCCAGCACCCTTGGTGGTCCTTCTGGAAACACCATATATTTT. As protein: CASTLGGPSGNTIYF. The variable domain in full, with the rest retrieved from reference TRBV5-6 and TRBJ1-3, is DAGVTQSPTHLIKTRGQQVTLRCSPKSGHDTVSWYQQALGQGPQFIFQYYEEEERQRGNFPDRFSGHQFPNYSSELNVNALLLGDSALYLCASTLGGPSGNTIYFGEGSWLTVV.

The rearrangement joins TRBV9 to TRBJ1-6; maybe TRBD1 (6 bases). Germline assignment: CDR1 SGDLS and CDR2 YYNGEE. V lost 3 bases to trimming and J lost 9 bases, with 10 bases between them. The CDR3 covers 13 residues. CDR3 protein: CASSGRGSSPLHF. CDR3 bases: TGTGCCAGCAGCGGCAGGGGAAGTTCACCCCTCCACTTT.

The rearrangement joins TRBV7-2 to TRBJ1-1; 8 bases line up with TRBD1. There are 15 residues in the CDR3. V was pared by 5 bases and J by 3 bases, with 8 bases of the junction left unmatched. Per germline, CDR1 SGHTA and CDR2 FQGNSA. The CDR3: CASSGRTGRYTEAFF. Written as DNA, the CDR3 is TGTGCCAGCAGCGGCAGGACAGGGAGGTACACTGAAGCTTTCTTT.

The J gene is TRBJ2-6, the V gene TRBV18; TRBD1 might be the D (6 bases). Trimming removed 3 bases at V and 0 bases at J, with 18 bases between. The germline V gene has CDR1 KGHSH and CDR2 LQKENI. This CDR3 region has 19 residues. The CDR3 loop reads CASSPIGDTFLSGANVLTF. CDR3 nucleotide sequence: TGTGCCAGCTCACCGATTGGGGACACCTTCCTCTCTGGGGCCAACGTCCTGACTTTC.

CDR3 bases: TGCGCCAGCAGCTTGGAGACTAGCGGGAGGCCCAGACAGGGTACGCAGTATTTT. It codes for CASSLETSGRPRQGTQYF. J is TRBJ2-3 and V is TRBV5-1; 13 bases are shared with TRBD2. V was clipped by 0 bases and J by 8 bases; unmatched bases: 12. The CDR3 length is 18 residues. The V gene's germline CDR1 is SGHRS and CDR2 YFSETQ.

This clone was recorded once. V is TRBV11-3 and J is TRBJ2-7; 9 bases line up with TRBD1. Germline trimming cut 5 bases from V and 6 bases from J; bases unmatched to any gene: 5. This CDR3 region has 13 residues. Germline V CDR1 and CDR2: SGHNT, YENEEA. In nucleotides, the CDR3 is TGTGCCAGCAGCCCCGGGACAGGGCTCGAGCAGTACTTC. Translation gives CASSPGTGLEQYF.

Remarks on this clone: Its ends do not fully match the called genes, so a read error is possible. This chain uses TRBV6-6 with TRBJ1-1, with 7 bases lining up with TRBD1. Germline CDR1 MNHNY, CDR2 SVGAGI (reference sequence). This CDR3 spans 11 amino acids. The CDR3 spells CASSALRDRVF. The CDR3 region has the DNA TGTGCCAGCAGTGCACTCCGGGACAGAGTATTT.

J is TRBJ2-1 and V is TRBV2; 8 bases match TRBD2. The germline gives CDR1 SNHLY, CDR2 FYNNEI. The length of the CDR3 is 14 residues. After removal of 7 bases from V and 8 bases from J, the junction contained 10 bases not matched to a gene. The CDR3 loop is CASKSSGSWYEQFF. The CDR3 nucleotides are TGTGCCAGCAAGTCGAGCGGGAGTTGGTATGAGCAGTTCTTC.

V is TRBV7-9 and J is TRBJ2-5; D is unclear. The germline CDR1 and CDR2 sequences are SEHNR and FQNEAQ (reference sequence). The CDR3 has 15 residues. V lost 4 bases and J 5 bases, leaving 17 bases between the germline ends. The CDR3 here is CASSSSPLGRETQYF. The CDR3 region has the DNA TGTGCCAGCAGCTCGAGTCCGTTAGGACGGGAGACCCAGTACTTC.

The sample holds a few counts of this clone. V usage is TRBV6-1 and J usage is TRBJ1-5, with 9 bases lining up with TRBD1. The CDR3 is 15 amino acids. V gave up 3 bases and J gave up 4 bases; unmatched junction bases: 4. Germline assignment: CDR1 MNHNS and CDR2 SASEGT. CDR3 DNA sequence: TGTGCCAGCAGTGAGGCGGGGACAGGGAATCAGCCCCAGCATTTT. Its translation: CASSEAGTGNQPQHF.

J is TRBJ1-4 and V is TRBV2; the match to TRBD1 covers 7 bases. The CDR3 length is 13 residues. V shed 8 bases, J shed 15 bases, and the junction held 15 bases outside the gene matches. Per germline, CDR1 SNHLY and CDR2 FYNNEI. CDR3 region: CASAGTGTGEMFF. The CDR3, as DNA: TGTGCCAGCGCCGGGACTGGCACAGGGGAAATGTTTTTT.

This chain uses TRBV9 with TRBJ2-1; 11 nucleotides align to TRBD2. Germline values: CDR1 SGDLS, CDR2 YYNGEE. V dropped 6 bases and J dropped 12; count of bases not matched to a gene: 11. The CDR3 is 14 amino acids. The CDR3 sequence is CASNPLAGAAGQFF. DNA for the CDR3: TGTGCCAGCAACCCACTAGCGGGAGCTGCTGGGCAGTTCTTC. Supplemented by reference TRBV9 and TRBJ2-1, the full variable domain reads DSGVTQTPKHLITATGQRVTLRCSPRSGDLSVYWYQQSLDQGLQFLIQYYNGEERAKGNILERFSAQQFPDLHSELNLSSLELGDSALYFCASNPLAGAAGQFFGPGTRLTVL.

V is TRBV7-6 and J is TRBJ2-7, with D perhaps given as TRBD1 or TRBD2 (5 bases each). The V end was cut by 3 bases, the J end by 4 bases, with 13 bases between. Germline CDR1 is SGHVS and CDR2 is FNYEAQ. The CDR3 extends over 14 amino acids. The CDR3 region is CASSLSGRVYEQYF. The CDR3 DNA is TGTGCCAGCAGCTTGTCGGGACGGGTTTACGAGCAGTACTTC.

This chain joins TRBV21-1 and TRBJ1-5. TRBV21-1 is a listed pseudogene. The CDR3 sequence is 15 residues long. The CDR3 region has the DNA TGTGCCAGCAGCAAAGAAGGGAATAGCAATCAGCCCCAGCATTTT. It is translated as CASSKEGNSNQPQHF.

The gene calls are TRBV5-1 and TRBJ2-5, with D hard to call. The CDR3 spans 13 residues. CDR1 is SGHRS, CDR2 YFSETQ, per germline. The V end lost 4 bases, the J end lost 3 bases, and 10 bases lay between the germline ends. The CDR3 DNA reads as TGCGCCAGCAGCCCGGGCTGGGAAGAGACCCAGTACTTC. This codes for CASSPGWEETQYF.

The rearrangement links TRBV5-4 to TRBJ1-2, with a possible D match to TRBD1 (5 bases). CDR3 length: 14 residues. V was pared by 4 bases and J by 0 bases, with 10 bases between. In germline, CDR1 is SGHNT, CDR2 YYREEE (reference sequence). CDR3 nucleotides: TGTGCCAGCAGCCGGGGACTACCTAACTATGGCTACACCTTC. It is translated as CASSRGLPNYGYTF.

This clone was seen a few times. This chain joins TRBV29-1 and TRBJ1-2, with a weak D call TRBD1 (5 bases). The CDR3 runs 14 residues. From germline, CDR1 is SQVTM and CDR2 ANQGSEA. Trimming left V 0 bases short and J 10 bases short, with 18 bases between. CDR3 protein: CSVEDLGREVYYTF. The CDR3, as DNA: TGCAGCGTTGAAGATCTTGGCAGGGAAGTATACTACACCTTC.

The chain has TRBV5-4 and TRBJ2-7; D uncertain. The germline V gene encodes CDR1 SGHNT and CDR2 YYREEE (reference sequence). V lost 1 base, J lost 3 bases, and 8 bases lay in between. The CDR3 runs to 13 residues. The CDR3 DNA follows: TGTGCCAGCAGCTTGAATCTGGACTACGAGCAGTACTTC. Translating gives CASSLNLDYEQYF.

V gene TRBV7-3 combines with J gene TRBJ2-5, with 14 bases aligning to TRBD2. From germline, CDR1 is SGHTA and CDR2 FQGTGA. Unmatched junction bases numbered 6, after V lost 5 bases and J lost 1 base. This CDR3 contains 17 residues. The CDR3 region has the DNA TGTGCCAGCAGCCCTCAAGGGACTAGCGGGAGCCAAGAGACCCAGTACTTC. It yields the protein CASSPQGTSGSQETQYF.

This sequence joins TRBV19 and TRBJ2-2; perhaps TRBD2 as D (7 bases). The CDR3 is made up of 14 amino acids. Trimming stripped 8 bases from V and 6 bases from J, with 16 bases between. Germline lookup yields CDR1 LNHDA and CDR2 SQIVND (reference sequence). In DNA form, the CDR3 reads TGTGCCAGTGGACGGGGGGCCAACCCCGGGGAGCTGTTTTTT. Its protein product is CASGRGANPGELFF.